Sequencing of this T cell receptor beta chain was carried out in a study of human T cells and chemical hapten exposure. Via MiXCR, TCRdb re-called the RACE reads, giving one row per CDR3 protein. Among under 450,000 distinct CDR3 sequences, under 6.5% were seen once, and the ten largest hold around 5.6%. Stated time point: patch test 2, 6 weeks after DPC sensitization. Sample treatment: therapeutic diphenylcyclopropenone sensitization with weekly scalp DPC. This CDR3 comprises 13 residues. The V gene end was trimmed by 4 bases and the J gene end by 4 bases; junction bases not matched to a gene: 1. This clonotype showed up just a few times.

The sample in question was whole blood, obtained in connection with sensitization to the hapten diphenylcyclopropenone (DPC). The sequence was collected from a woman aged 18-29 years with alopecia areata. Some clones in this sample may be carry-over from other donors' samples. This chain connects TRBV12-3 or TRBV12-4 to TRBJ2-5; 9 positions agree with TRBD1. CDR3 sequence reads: CASSSGQGETQYF. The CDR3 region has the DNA TGTGCCAGCAGTTCGGGACAGGGAGAGACCCAGTACTTC.